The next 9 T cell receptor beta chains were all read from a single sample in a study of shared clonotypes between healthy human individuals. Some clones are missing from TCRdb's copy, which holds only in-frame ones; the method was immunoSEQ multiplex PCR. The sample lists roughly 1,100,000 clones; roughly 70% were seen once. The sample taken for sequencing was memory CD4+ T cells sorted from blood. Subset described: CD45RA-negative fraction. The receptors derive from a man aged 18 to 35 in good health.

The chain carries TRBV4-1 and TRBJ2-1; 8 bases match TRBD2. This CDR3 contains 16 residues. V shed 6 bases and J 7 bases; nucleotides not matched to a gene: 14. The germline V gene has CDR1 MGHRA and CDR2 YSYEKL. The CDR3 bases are TGCGCCAGCAGTCAGCGAGCTAGCGGGCTCATGAATGAGCAGTTCTTC. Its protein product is CASSQRASGLMNEQFF.

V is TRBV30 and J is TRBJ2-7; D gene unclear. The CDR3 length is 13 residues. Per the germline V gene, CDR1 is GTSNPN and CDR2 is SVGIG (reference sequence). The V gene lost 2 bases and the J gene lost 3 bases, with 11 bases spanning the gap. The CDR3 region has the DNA TGTGCCTGGAGTAAAGCCATTGGCTACGAGCAGTACTTC. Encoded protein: CAWSKAIGYEQYF.

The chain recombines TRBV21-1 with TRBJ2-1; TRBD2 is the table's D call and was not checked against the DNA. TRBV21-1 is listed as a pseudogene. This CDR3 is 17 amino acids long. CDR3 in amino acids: CASSKALRTSRYNEQFF. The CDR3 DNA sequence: TGTGCCAGCAGCAAAGCGCTCCGGACTAGCCGCTACAATGAGCAGTTCTTC.

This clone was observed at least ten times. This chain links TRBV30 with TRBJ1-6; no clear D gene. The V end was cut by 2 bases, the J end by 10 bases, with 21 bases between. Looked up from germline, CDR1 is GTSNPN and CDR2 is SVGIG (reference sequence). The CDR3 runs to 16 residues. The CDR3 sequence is CAWSRDNHLVGSPLHF. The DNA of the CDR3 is TGTGCCTGGAGTCGAGACAACCACCTCGTAGGATCACCCCTCCACTTT.

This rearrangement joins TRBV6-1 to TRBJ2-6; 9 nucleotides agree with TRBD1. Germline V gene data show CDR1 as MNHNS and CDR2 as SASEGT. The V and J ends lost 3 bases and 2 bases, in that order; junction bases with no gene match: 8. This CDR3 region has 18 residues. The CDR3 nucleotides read TGTGCCAGCAGTGATCCAGCCGGGACAGGGACTGGGGCCAACGTCCTGACTTTC. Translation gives CASSDPAGTGTGANVLTF.

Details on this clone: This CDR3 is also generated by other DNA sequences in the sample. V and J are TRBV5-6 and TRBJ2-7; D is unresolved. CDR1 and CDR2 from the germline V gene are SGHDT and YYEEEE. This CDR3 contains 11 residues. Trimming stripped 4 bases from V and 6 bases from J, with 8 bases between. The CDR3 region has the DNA TGTGCCAGCAGCCTGAACAGCGAGCAGTACTTC. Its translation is CASSLNSEQYF.

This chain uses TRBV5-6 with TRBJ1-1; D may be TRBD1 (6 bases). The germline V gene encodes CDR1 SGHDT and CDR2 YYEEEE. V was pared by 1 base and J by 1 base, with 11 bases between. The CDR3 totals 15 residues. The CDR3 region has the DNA TGTGCCAGCAGCTTGTATTTGGGACAGAACACTGAAGCTTTCTTT. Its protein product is CASSLYLGQNTEAFF. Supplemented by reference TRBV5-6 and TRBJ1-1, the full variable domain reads DAGVTQSPTHLIKTRGQQVTLRCSPKSGHDTVSWYQQALGQGPQFIFQYYEEEERQRGNFPDRFSGHQFPNYSSELNVNALLLGDSALYLCASSLYLGQNTEAFFGQGTRLTVV.

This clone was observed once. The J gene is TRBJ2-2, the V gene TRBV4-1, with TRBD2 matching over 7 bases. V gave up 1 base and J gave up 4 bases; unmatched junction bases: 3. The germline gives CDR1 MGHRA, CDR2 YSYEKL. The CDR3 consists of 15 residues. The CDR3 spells CASSQVGLGTGELFF. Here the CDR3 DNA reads TGCGCCAGCAGCCAAGTTGGACTAGGCACCGGGGAGCTGTTTTTT.

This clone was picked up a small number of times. The CDR3 coding sequence is TGTGCCAGTAGTATGCGACAGACCGGGGAGCTGTTTTTT. Translation: CASSMRQTGELFF. This chain joins TRBV19 and TRBJ2-2, with D possibly being TRBD1 (5 bases). The CDR3 loop spans 13 amino acids. Trimming shortened V by 3 bases and J by 5 bases, and 7 bases separated the two germline ends. Germline values: CDR1 LNHDA, CDR2 SQIVND (reference sequence). Full variable domain (outside the CDR3, taken from reference TRBV19 and TRBJ2-2): DGGITQSPKYLFRKEGQNVTLSCEQNLNHDAMYWYRQDPGQGLRLIYYSQIVNDFQKGDIAEGYSVSREKKESFPLTVTSAQKNPTAFYLCASSMRQTGELFFGEGSRLTVL.